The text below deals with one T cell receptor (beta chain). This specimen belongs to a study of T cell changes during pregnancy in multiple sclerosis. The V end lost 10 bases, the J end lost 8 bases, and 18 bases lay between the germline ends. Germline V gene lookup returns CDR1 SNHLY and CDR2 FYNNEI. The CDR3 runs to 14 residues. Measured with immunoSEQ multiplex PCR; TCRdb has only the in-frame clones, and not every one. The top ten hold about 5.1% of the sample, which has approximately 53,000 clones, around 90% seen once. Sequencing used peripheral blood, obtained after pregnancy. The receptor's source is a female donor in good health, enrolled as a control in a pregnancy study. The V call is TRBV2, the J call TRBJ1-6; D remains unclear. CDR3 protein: CATSLGGEYSPLHF. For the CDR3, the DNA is TGTGCCACCAGCCTCGGAGGCGAATATTCACCCCTCCACTTT.